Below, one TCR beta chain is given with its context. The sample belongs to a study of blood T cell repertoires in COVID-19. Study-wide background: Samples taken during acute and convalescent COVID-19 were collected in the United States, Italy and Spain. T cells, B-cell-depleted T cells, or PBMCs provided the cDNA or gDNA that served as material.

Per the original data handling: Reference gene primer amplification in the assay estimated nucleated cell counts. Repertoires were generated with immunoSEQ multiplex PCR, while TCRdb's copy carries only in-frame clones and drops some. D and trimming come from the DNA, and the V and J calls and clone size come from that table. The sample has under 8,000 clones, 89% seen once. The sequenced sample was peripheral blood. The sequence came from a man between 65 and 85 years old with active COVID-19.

The CDR3 spells CASSIGREFYEQYF. The CDR3 DNA reads TGTGCCAGTAGTATTGGTCGGGAATTCTACGAGCAGTACTTC. The gene calls are TRBV19 and TRBJ2-7; D is perhaps TRBD2 (5 bases). CDR1 and CDR2 from the germline V gene are LNHDA and SQIVND (reference sequence). Trimming removed 3 bases from V and 3 bases from J, with 12 bases in between. The CDR3 is made up of 14 amino acids.